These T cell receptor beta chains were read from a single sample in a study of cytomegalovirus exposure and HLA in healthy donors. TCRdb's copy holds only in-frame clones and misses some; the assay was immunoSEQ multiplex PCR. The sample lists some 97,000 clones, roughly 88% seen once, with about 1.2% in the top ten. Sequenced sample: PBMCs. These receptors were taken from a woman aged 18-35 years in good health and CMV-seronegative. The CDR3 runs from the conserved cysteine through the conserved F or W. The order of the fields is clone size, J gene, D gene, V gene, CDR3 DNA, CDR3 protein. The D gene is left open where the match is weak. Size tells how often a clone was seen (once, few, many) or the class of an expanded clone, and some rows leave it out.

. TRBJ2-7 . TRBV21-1 TGTGCCAGCAGCAGAGGGCGCCGCCACTACGAGCAGTACTTC CASSRGRRHYEQYF
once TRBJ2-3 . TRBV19 TGTGCCAGTAGTATGGGCGGGGTTGGCACAGATACGCAGTATTTT CASSMGGVGTDTQYF
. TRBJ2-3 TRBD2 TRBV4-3 TGCGCCAGCAGCCATGCGACTAGCGGGGGCACAGATACGCAGTATTTT CASSHATSGGTDTQYF
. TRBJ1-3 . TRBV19 TGTGCCAGTATGGCCGGGAGCTCTGGAAACACCATATATTTT CASMAGSSGNTIYF
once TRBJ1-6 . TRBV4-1 TGCGCCAGCAGCCAATTATCGACAGTAAATTCACCCCTCCACTTT CASSQLSTVNSPLHF
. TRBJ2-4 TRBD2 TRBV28 TGTGCCAGCACCCTCACCCTAGCGGGGGGGCCAGCGGCCAAAAACATTCAGTACTTC CASTLTLAGGPAAKNIQYF
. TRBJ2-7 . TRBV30 TGTGCCTGGGGACAGAAGGTCTACGAGCAGTACTTC CAWGQKVYEQYF
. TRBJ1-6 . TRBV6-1 TGTGCCAGCAGGCTGGGGGGGTTCAATTCACCCCTCCACTTT CASRLGGFNSPLHF
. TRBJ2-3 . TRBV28 TGTGCCTCCCGGGGGACCACAGATACGCAGTATTTT CASRGTTDTQYF
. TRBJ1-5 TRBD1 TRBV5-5 TGTGCCAGCAGCTCAACCCTGACAGGGGGCAATCAGCCCCAGCATTTT CASSSTLTGGNQPQHF
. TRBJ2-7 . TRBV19 TGTGCCAGTAGTAGAACTTTCTCCTACGAGCAGTACTTC CASSRTFSYEQYF
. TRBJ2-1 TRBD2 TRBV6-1 TGTGCCAGCAGTGAAATCTCGTTGTCGGGGGGGTATAATGAGCAGTTCTTC CASSEISLSGGYNEQFF
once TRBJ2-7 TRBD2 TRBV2 TGTGCCAGCAGTGTCCCAGCGGGGTCCTACTCCTACGAGCAGTACTTC CASSVPAGSYSYEQYF
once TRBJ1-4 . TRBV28 TGTGCCAGCACCCCCGGCGGTGCAACTAATGAAAAACTGTTTTTT CASTPGGATNEKLFF
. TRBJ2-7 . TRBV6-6 TGTGCCAGCAGTTACTACGGTGAGGGCTGGGGGCAGTACTTC CASSYYGEGWGQYF
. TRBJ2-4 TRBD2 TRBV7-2 TGTGCCAGCAGCTCCCCTCTGGGCGGGGGTGTTGAAAACATTCAGTACTTC CASSSPLGGGVENIQYF
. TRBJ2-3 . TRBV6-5 TGTGCCAGCAGTTATTATGGTTTAAGCGCAGATACGCAGTATTTT CASSYYGLSADTQYF
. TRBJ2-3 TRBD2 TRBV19 TGTGCCAGTAGTCGCCACGTTCGGGGACTAGCGGGAGCAGATACGCAGTATTTT CASSRHVRGLAGADTQYF
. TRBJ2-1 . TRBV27 TGTGCCAGCAAGAACGGGGGTAGCTCCTACAATGAGCAGTTCTTC CASKNGGSSYNEQFF
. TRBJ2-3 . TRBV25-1 TGTGCCAGCAGTGAGAACTATACCTACCTCATCGATACGCAGTATTTT CASSENYTYLIDTQYF
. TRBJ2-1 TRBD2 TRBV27 TGTGCCAGCAGTTTCCCGACTAGCGGGAGCGCCTCCTACAATGAGCAGTTCTTC CASSFPTSGSASYNEQFF
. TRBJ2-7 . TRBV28 TGTGCCAGCAGCTCAGGCGGGCCTAGGGAGCAGTACTTC CASSSGGPREQYF
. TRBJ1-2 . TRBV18 TGTGCCAGCTCACCAGTGGAGAGTTCCTACACCTTC CASSPVESSYTF
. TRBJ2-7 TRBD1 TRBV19 TGTGCCAGTAGTACCCAGTACACAGGGGGAAGCTCCTACGAGCAGTACTTC CASSTQYTGGSSYEQYF
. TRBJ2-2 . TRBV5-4 TGTGCCAGCAGCCCCAAGATGGGCCCGATGACCGGGGAGCTGTTTTTT CASSPKMGPMTGELFF
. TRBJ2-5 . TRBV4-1 TGCGCCAGCAGCCCAGCGGGCGGACCTCAGGAGTACTTC CASSPAGGPQEYF
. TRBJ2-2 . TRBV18 TGTGCCAGCTCACCACGGCAGAACACCGGGGAGCTGTTTTTT CASSPRQNTGELFF
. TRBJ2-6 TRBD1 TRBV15 TGTGCCACCAGCAGAGGACAGGGTTTCTCTGGGGCCAACGTCCTGACTTTC CATSRGQGFSGANVLTF
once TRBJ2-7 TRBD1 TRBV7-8 TGTGCCAGCAGCGCGCCGGGACAGCTCTACGAGCAGTACTTC CASSAPGQLYEQYF
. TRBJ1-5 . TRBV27 TGTGCCAGCAGCCTACTACAGGGAAATCAGCCCCAGCATTTT CASSLLQGNQPQHF
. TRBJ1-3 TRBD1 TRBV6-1 TGTGCCAGCAGTTGGGACAGGGAAGCAGGAAACACCATATATTTT CASSWDREAGNTIYF
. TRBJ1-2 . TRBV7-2 TGTGCCAGCAGCCCGCGGTGGAACTATGGCTACACCTTC CASSPRWNYGYTF
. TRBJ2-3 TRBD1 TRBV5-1 TGCGCCAGCAGCTTGATAAACAGGGGGCTCTTAGATACGCAGTATTTT CASSLINRGLLDTQYF
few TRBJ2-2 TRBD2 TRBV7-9 TGTGCCAGCAGCGACCGAAGCGGGAGCGGCACCGGGGAGCTGTTTTTT CASSDRSGSGTGELFF
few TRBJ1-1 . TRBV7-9 TGTTCCAGCAGCTTAGTTCGGTCTGAAGCTTTCTTT CSSSLVRSEAFF
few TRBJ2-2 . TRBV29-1 TGCAGCGTTAGGGGCGATACGAACACCGGGGAGCTGTTTTTT CSVRGDTNTGELFF
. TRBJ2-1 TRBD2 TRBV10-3 TGTGCCATCAGTGAGTCGAAGTTTCGGGGACTAGCGGGAGAGCAGTCCTACAATGAGCAGTTCTTC CAISESKFRGLAGEQSYNEQFF
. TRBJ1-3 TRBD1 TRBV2 TGTGCCAGCAGGGGGGGACAGGACCCCCTCTCTGGAAACACCATATATTTT CASRGGQDPLSGNTIYF
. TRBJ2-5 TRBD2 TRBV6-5 TGTGCCAGCAGTCAAAGACTAGCGGTACAAGAGACCCAGTACTTC CASSQRLAVQETQYF
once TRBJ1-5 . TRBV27 TGTGCCAGCAGACCGGGACACCTTGGGAATCAGCCCCAGCATTTT CASRPGHLGNQPQHF